The 29 T cell receptor beta chains given below trace back to one sample, sequenced in a study of cytomegalovirus exposure and HLA in healthy donors. Sequencing was performed with immunoSEQ multiplex PCR; in TCRdb, only in-frame clones are kept and a portion is missing. The sample carries 120,000 to 150,000 clones, approximately 86% recorded once. The sequenced sample was PBMCs. The receptors derive from a woman in her late teens or twenties in good health and CMV-seropositive.

The genes are TRBV18 and TRBJ1-6; D is uncertain. Germline V gene lookup returns CDR1 KGHSH and CDR2 LQKENI. V was shortened by 3 bases and J by 7 bases, with 7 bases between the two germline ends. The CDR3 loop spans 13 amino acids. The CDR3 bases are TGTGCCAGCTCACCCGACGGGAATTCACCCCTCCACTTT. It translates to CASSPDGNSPLHF.

The V and J genes are TRBV6-1 and TRBJ1-2; 10 nucleotides align to TRBD1. Germline V gene sequence: CDR1 MNHNS, CDR2 SASEGT. The CDR3 length is 14 residues. J gave up 4 bases and V 4 bases, and 3 bases lay outside the gene matches. The CDR3 DNA is TGTGCCAGCAGTGGCGGGACAGGGGTCTATGGCTACACCTTC. Residues: CASSGGTGVYGYTF.

This chain uses TRBV6-5 with TRBJ1-1, with 7 bases lining up with TRBD1. Trimming removed 6 bases from V and 5 bases from J; junction bases left unmatched: 9. The CDR3 is made up of 14 amino acids. The V gene's germline CDR1 is MNHEY and CDR2 SVGAGI. DNA for the CDR3: TGTGCCAGCAGCGCAATCCCCAGGGGGACTGAAGCTTTCTTT. This sequence encodes CASSAIPRGTEAFF.

V and J are TRBV6-5 and TRBJ1-1, with 10 bases matching TRBD1. Germline V gene lookup returns CDR1 MNHEY and CDR2 SVGAGI. The J segment lost 5 bases and the V segment lost 2 bases, leaving 5 bases of the junction unmatched. The CDR3 is 15 amino acids. The CDR3 protein is CASSYHGQGETEAFF. Here the CDR3 DNA reads TGTGCCAGCAGTTACCACGGACAGGGGGAGACTGAAGCTTTCTTT.

J is TRBJ1-3 and V is TRBV6-6; the D gene is possibly TRBD1 (5 bases). Germline values: CDR1 MNHNY, CDR2 SVGAGI (reference sequence). V gave up 5 bases and J gave up 4 bases, with 12 bases separating them. The CDR3 is made up of 14 amino acids. The CDR3 sequence: CASSRGGVGNTIYF. For the CDR3, the DNA is TGTGCCAGCAGTCGAGGAGGGGTCGGAAACACCATATATTTT.

For this clone: The junction departs from germline at one end; a sequencing error may be responsible. The chain has TRBV7-7 and TRBJ2-3; D might be TRBD2 (5 bases). Germline values: CDR1 SSHAT, CDR2 FNYEAQ (reference sequence). This CDR3 has 14 residues. CDR3 in amino acids: CASSPWGSADTQYF. CDR3 coding DNA: TGTGCTAGCAGCCCTTGGGGTAGCGCAGATACGCAGTATTTT.

The chain recombines TRBV28 with TRBJ1-5, with D perhaps TRBD1 (5 bases). This CDR3 spans 14 amino acids. Trimming stripped 5 bases from V and 3 bases from J, with 11 bases between. Germline V gene lookup returns CDR1 MDHEN and CDR2 SYDVKM. The CDR3 DNA reads TGTGCCAGCAGTAGGGCAGGGAACAATCAGCCCCAGCATTTT. Translated, it gives CASSRAGNNQPQHF.

The chain couples TRBV29-1 to TRBJ2-3; D is unresolved. Trimming cost V 4 bases and J 1 base, with 6 bases left between them. There are 12 residues in the CDR3. CDR1 and CDR2 (germline): SQVTM, ANQGSEA. CDR3 DNA sequence: TGCAGCGTTGTTCAGGGCACAGATACGCAGTATTTT. It specifies CSVVQGTDTQYF.

The chain is built from TRBV6-5 and TRBJ1-5; no firm D call. Looked up from germline, CDR1 is MNHEY and CDR2 is SVGAGI. This CDR3 has 11 residues. Trimming stripped 8 bases from V and 7 bases from J, with 9 bases between. The CDR3 DNA reads TGTGCCAGCCGTATAGAGCAGCCCCAGCATTTT. It specifies CASRIEQPQHF.

The chain joins TRBV27 to TRBJ2-3, with 7 bases that match TRBD1. CDR1 is MNHEY, CDR2 SMNVEV, per germline (reference sequence). V trimming: 4 bases; J trimming: 4 bases; junction bases outside the gene matches: 11. The CDR3 is 16 residues long. This CDR3 is CASSSPRRQGSDTQYF. In DNA, the CDR3 is TGTGCCAGCAGTTCCCCGCGGCGACAGGGCTCAGATACGCAGTATTTT.

The chain uses TRBV15 and TRBJ2-3; 9 bases line up with TRBD2. CDR3 size: 18 residues. The germline V gene has CDR1 LNHNV and CDR2 YYDKDF (reference sequence). V dropped 1 base and J dropped 0; count of bases not matched to a gene: 8. CDR3 region: CATSRGQRGVRSTDTQYF. DNA for the CDR3: TGTGCCACCAGCAGAGGACAGCGGGGGGTGCGGAGCACAGATACGCAGTATTTT. Looking up the rest from reference TRBV15 and TRBJ2-3 gives the full variable domain: DAMVIQNPRYQVTQFGKPVTLSCSQTLNHNVMYWYQQKSSQAPKLLFHYYDKDFNNEADTPDNFQSRRPNTSFCFLDIRSPGLGDTAMYLCATSRGQRGVRSTDTQYFGPGTRLTVL.

The V call is TRBV5-1, the J call TRBJ2-3; 11 nucleotides agree with TRBD2. The CDR3 totals 15 residues. Germline CDR1 reads SGHRS; CDR2 reads YFSETQ. V lost 0 bases to trimming and J lost 6 bases; unmatched junction nucleotides: 3. CDR3 region: CASSLVSSGGDTQYF. DNA of the CDR3: TGCGCCAGCAGCTTGGTATCTAGCGGGGGGGATACGCAGTATTTT.

V usage is TRBV2 and J usage is TRBJ1-1, with 10 bases lining up with TRBD1. V lost 8 bases and J lost 7; bases outside the gene matches: 13. Germline V gene sequence: CDR1 SNHLY, CDR2 FYNNEI. CDR3 length: 15 amino acids. CDR3 DNA sequence: TGTGCCAGCCCCCGGGACAGGGGAGGATTATATGAAGCTTTCTTT. Its protein product is CASPRDRGGLYEAFF. The variable domain in full, with the rest retrieved from reference TRBV2 and TRBJ1-1, is EPEVTQTPSHQVTQMGQEVILRCVPISNHLYFYWYRQILGQKVEFLVSFYNNEISEKSEIFDDQFSVERPDGSNFTLKIRSTKLEDSAMYFCASPRDRGGLYEAFFGQGTRLTVV.

The chain employs TRBV28 and TRBJ2-1; D perhaps matches TRBD2 (5 bases). The CDR3 is made up of 13 amino acids. CDR1 and CDR2 (germline): MDHEN, SYDVKM. Trimming removed 6 bases from V and 9 bases from J, with 15 bases in between. The CDR3 coding sequence is TGTGCCAGCAGCGCCACGGCGGGCGGTGAGCAGTTCTTC. This gives the protein CASSATAGGEQFF.

CDR3 in amino acids: CASRSPPGTAFGSYNSPLHF. The CDR3 DNA sequence: TGTGCCAGTAGATCTCCCCCCGGGACAGCTTTTGGCTCCTATAATTCACCCCTCCACTTT. The chain joins TRBV19 to TRBJ1-6, with 7 bases fitting TRBD1. The V gene's germline CDR1 is LNHDA and CDR2 SQIVND (reference sequence). Germline trimming cut 6 bases from V and 0 bases from J; bases unmatched to any gene: 17. The CDR3 has 20 residues.

The chain joins TRBV19 to TRBJ1-1; D remains unclear. The CDR3 is 11 residues long. Germline V CDR1 and CDR2: LNHDA, SQIVND (reference sequence). V lost 5 bases, J lost 5 bases, and 6 bases lay in between. This chain's CDR3 is CASSRRTEAFF. CDR3 sequence (DNA): TGTGCCAGTAGTCGGCGGACTGAAGCTTTCTTT. Supplemented by reference TRBV19 and TRBJ1-1, the full variable domain reads DGGITQSPKYLFRKEGQNVTLSCEQNLNHDAMYWYRQDPGQGLRLIYYSQIVNDFQKGDIAEGYSVSREKKESFPLTVTSAQKNPTAFYLCASSRRTEAFFGQGTRLTVV.

CDR3 residues: CASTLSGGTGTDGNQPQHF. The DNA of the CDR3 is TGTGCCAGCACCCTTTCGGGGGGGACCGGGACAGATGGTAATCAGCCCCAGCATTTT. V and J are TRBV28 and TRBJ1-5; 7 bases align to TRBD1. The CDR3 sequence is 19 residues long. CDR1 MDHEN and CDR2 SYDVKM come from the germline V gene. Unmatched junction bases numbered 22, after V lost 7 bases and J lost 4 bases.

The count of this clone is one. CDR3 DNA: TGTGCCAGCAGCTCCGGTGGCACAGATACGCAGTATTTT. Translated, it gives CASSSGGTDTQYF. V gene TRBV27 combines with J gene TRBJ2-3; D not certain. This CDR3 comprises 13 residues. The germline V gene has CDR1 MNHEY and CDR2 SMNVEV (reference sequence). Trimming stripped 6 bases from V and 1 base from J, with 8 bases between.

The V call is TRBV2, the J call TRBJ2-7, with D possibly being TRBD1 (6 bases). Looked up from germline, CDR1 is SNHLY and CDR2 is FYNNEI. The length of the CDR3 is 12 residues. CDR3 loop: CAGSQDSGEQYF. In nucleotides, the CDR3 is TGTGCAGGGTCACAGGACAGTGGCGAGCAGTACTTC.

Written as DNA, the CDR3 is TGCGCCAGCAGCCAGGGACAGGTCTATGGCTACACCTTC. This codes for CASSQGQVYGYTF. The chain has TRBV4-1 and TRBJ1-2, with 8 nucleotides matching TRBD1. Looked up from germline, CDR1 is MGHRA and CDR2 is YSYEKL. The CDR3 covers 13 residues. V dropped 3 bases and J dropped 4; count of bases not matched to a gene: 1.

The V and J genes are TRBV7-2 and TRBJ1-3; D ambiguous. The ends were cut back, 1 base at V and 3 bases at J, with 10 bases in the middle. The length of the CDR3 is 15 residues. CDR1 and CDR2 from the germline V gene are SGHTA and FQGNSA. Here the CDR3 reads CASSLGHGLGNTIYF. The CDR3 DNA reads as TGTGCCAGCAGCTTAGGGCATGGCCTTGGAAACACCATATATTTT.

The chain has TRBV28 and TRBJ1-2; no definite D call. The V and J ends lost 6 bases and 8 bases respectively, with 19 bases between them. Per the germline V gene, CDR1 is MDHEN and CDR2 is SYDVKM. CDR3 size: 14 residues. CDR3 coding DNA: TGTGCCAGCAGGGTCCCCCCACCCGAGTTCGGCTACACCTTC. Its protein is CASRVPPPEFGYTF.

The chain employs TRBV9 and TRBJ2-1; 11 bases are a match to TRBD2. This CDR3 is built from 16 residues. Germline assignment: CDR1 SGDLS and CDR2 YYNGEE. J gave up 7 bases and V 2 bases, and 8 bases lay outside the gene matches. CDR3 amino acids: CASSVSGTSGTNEQFF. The CDR3 DNA reads TGTGCCAGCAGCGTCTCAGGGACTAGCGGTACTAATGAGCAGTTCTTC.

The gene calls are TRBV5-4 and TRBJ2-7, with TRBD2 matching over 14 bases. Per germline, CDR1 SGHNT and CDR2 YYREEE (reference sequence). The CDR3 is 16 amino acids. V dropped 2 bases and J dropped 4; count of bases not matched to a gene: 5. CDR3 sequence: CASSFRLAGGPYEQYF. As DNA, the CDR3 is TGTGCCAGCAGCTTTAGACTAGCGGGGGGGCCGTACGAGCAGTACTTC.

The chain employs TRBV11-3 and TRBJ2-1; 11 bases align to TRBD2. Germline CDR1 reads SGHNT; CDR2 reads YENEEA. The CDR3 length is 17 residues. Losses at the gene ends were 1 base for V and 5 bases for J; bases not matched to a gene: 7. CDR3 protein: CASSLAPGTSGNNEQFF. As DNA, the CDR3 is TGTGCCAGCAGCTTAGCCCCGGGGACTAGCGGAAACAATGAGCAGTTCTTC.

The chain recombines TRBV5-1 with TRBJ2-2, with TRBD1 matching 10 bases. CDR3 length: 16 amino acids. The germline V gene encodes CDR1 SGHRS and CDR2 YFSETQ. V shed 2 bases, J shed 6 bases, and the junction held 7 bases outside the gene matches. CDR3 region: CASSFGDRGQAGELFF. In DNA form, the CDR3 reads TGCGCCAGCAGCTTCGGGGACAGGGGTCAGGCCGGGGAGCTGTTTTTT.

The chain uses TRBV18 and TRBJ1-2; 8 bases line up with TRBD1. With 4 bases clipped from V and 2 bases from J, the junction kept 6 bases outside the gene matches. The germline V gene has CDR1 KGHSH and CDR2 LQKENI. There are 15 residues in the CDR3. CDR3 DNA: TGTGCCAGCTCACTTGGGCAGGGGGCGAACTATGGCTACACCTTC. Protein product: CASSLGQGANYGYTF.

V is TRBV28 and J is TRBJ1-1; TRBD1 matches 9 bases. V lost 6 bases and J lost 7; bases outside the gene matches: 9. The CDR3 sequence is 14 residues long. Per germline, CDR1 MDHEN and CDR2 SYDVKM. CDR3 protein: CASRPGQGIGEAFF. The CDR3 DNA is TGTGCCAGCAGGCCGGGACAGGGAATAGGTGAAGCTTTCTTT.

The rearrangement links TRBV18 to TRBJ2-7; TRBD1 matches 7 bases. The CDR3 spans 15 residues. The junction had 4 bases not matched to a gene; V was cut back by 2 bases and J by 0 bases. Per the germline V gene, CDR1 is KGHSH and CDR2 is LQKENI. CDR3 nucleotide sequence: TGTGCCAGCTCACCAGGGACAGTTACCTCCTACGAGCAGTACTTC. Translation gives CASSPGTVTSYEQYF. The entire variable domain, with the rest obtained from reference TRBV18 and TRBJ2-7, is as follows: NAGVMQNPRHLVRRRGQEARLRCSPMKGHSHVYWYRQLPEEGLKFMVYLQKENIIDESGMPKERFSAEFPKEGPSILRIQQVVRGDSAAYFCASSPGTVTSYEQYFGPGTRLTVT.